One and the same sample provided the 3 T cell receptor beta chains below, sequenced in a study of blood T cell repertoires in COVID-19. Clones were read by immunoSEQ multiplex PCR, and TCRdb kept only the in-frame ones, dropping some. Here the sample spans more than 250,000 clones, approximately 87% being singletons. The specimen sequenced was peripheral blood. The source of these receptors is a human donor in a cohort sampled during active COVID-19.

This clone was seen a few times. The chain links TRBV6-5 to TRBJ2-7, with 11 bases aligning to TRBD2. The trim removed 4 bases at V and 7 bases at J, leaving 9 bases unmatched. In germline, CDR1 is MNHEY, CDR2 SVGAGI. The CDR3 loop spans 15 amino acids. The CDR3 nucleotides read TGTGCCAGCAGTTGGGAAAGGACTAGCGGGCGGGAGCAGTACTTC. This encodes CASSWERTSGREQYF.

The rearrangement joins TRBV4-3 to TRBJ2-3; no clear D. The CDR3 extends over 17 amino acids. Trimming removed 0 bases at V and 4 bases at J, with 17 bases between. Per the germline V gene, CDR1 is LGHNA and CDR2 is YSLEER. As DNA, the CDR3 is TGCGCCAGCAGCCAAGATCTTTTCCGAGCTCTGGCAGATACGCAGTATTTT. Amino acid sequence: CASSQDLFRALADTQYF.

The rearrangement uses TRBV6-4 and TRBJ2-5, with D maybe TRBD1 (6 bases). The CDR3 totals 12 residues. Trimming shortened V by 7 bases and J by 3 bases, and 9 bases separated the two germline ends. Germline V gene lookup returns CDR1 MRHNA and CDR2 SNTAGT. CDR3 bases: TGTGCCAGCATTTCAGGGGAAGAGACCCAGTACTTC. Translated: CASISGEETQYF.